This T cell receptor (beta chain) stems from a study of shared clonotypes between healthy human individuals. Samples underwent the assay at deep level. Measured with immunoSEQ multiplex PCR; TCRdb has only the in-frame clones, and not every one. The top ten hold about 1.5% of the sample, which has some 900,000 clones, about three quarters seen once. Germline CDR1 is SNHLY and CDR2 is FYNNEI. The V end lost 4 bases, the J end lost 0 bases, and 11 bases lay between the germline ends. The CDR3 is made up of 15 amino acids. This clone was seen only once. Sequenced input: memory CD4+ T cells sorted from blood. Noted subset: CD45RA-negative fraction. This sequence was found in a man younger than 35 in good health. The chain recombines TRBV2 with TRBJ2-3; D could derive from TRBD1 or TRBD2 (5 bases each). CDR3 nucleotides: TGTGCCAGCAGTGGCCGGGACCCAAGCACAGATACGCAGTATTTT. Protein product: CASSGRDPSTDTQYF.